This is a list of T cell receptor beta chains from one sample in a study of T cell responses to AZD1222 COVID-19 vaccine. The protocol was immunoSEQ multiplex PCR, while the TCRdb copy is restricted to in-frame clones and leaves out a portion. The data contain some 140,000 clones, roughly 90% of them singletons. Sequenced material: peripheral blood, taken on day 0 of AZD1222 vaccination. All receptors come from an adult in good health. Each CDR3 is given with its conserved first and last residue. Each record gives: CDR3 protein, CDR3 DNA, clone size, D gene, V gene, J gene. The D gene is left open where the match is weak. Size is omitted from some rows. Given values are once, few, many or a class for expanded clones.

CDR3: CASSPGTEAFF
DNA: TGTGCCAGCAGCCCCGGGACGGAGGCTTTCTTT
size: NA
D: NA
V: TRBV3-1/TRBV3-2
J: TRBJ1-1

CDR3: CASNQGGQTYEQYF
DNA: TGTGCCAGCAACCAGGGGGGTCAGACCTACGAGCAGTACTTC
size: NA
D: NA
V: TRBV14
J: TRBJ2-7

CDR3: CASSIDSHYGYTF
DNA: TGTGCCAGCAGCATTGACAGTCACTATGGCTACACCTTC
size: NA
D: NA
V: TRBV5-4
J: TRBJ1-2

CDR3: CASSRTSGGHSQETQYF
DNA: TGTGCCAGCAGTCGGACTAGCGGGGGGCACTCTCAAGAGACCCAGTACTTC
size: NA
D: TRBD2
V: TRBV6-6
J: TRBJ2-5

CDR3: CASSLDRRGGNTIYF
DNA: TGTGCCAGCAGCTTGGACCGGAGGGGAGGAAACACCATATATTTT
size: NA
D: NA
V: TRBV5-5
J: TRBJ1-3

CDR3: CASSLRVRTLGGTEAFF
DNA: TGTGCCAGCAGCCTTAGAGTTAGGACCCTGGGGGGCACTGAAGCTTTCTTT
size: NA
D: NA
V: TRBV7-3
J: TRBJ1-1

CDR3: CASSRYRTDNEQFF
DNA: TGTGCCAGCAGCCGGTATCGAACGGACAATGAGCAGTTCTTC
size: NA
D: NA
V: TRBV3-1/TRBV3-2
J: TRBJ2-1

CDR3: CASSLGGFGGNQPQHF
DNA: TGTGCCAGCAGCTTGGGGGGATTTGGGGGCAATCAGCCCCAGCATTTT
size: NA
D: NA
V: TRBV5-6
J: TRBJ1-5

CDR3: CASSFGVRALMGKLFF
DNA: TGTGCCAGCAGCTTCGGAGTAAGGGCACTAATGGGGAAACTGTTTTTT
size: NA
D: NA
V: TRBV5-8
J: TRBJ1-4

CDR3: CASRGQGTNTGELFF
DNA: TGTGCCAGTAGGGGACAGGGGACGAACACCGGGGAGCTGTTTTTT
size: NA
D: TRBD1
V: TRBV19
J: TRBJ2-2

CDR3: CASSDRGYSGNTIYF
DNA: TGCGCCAGCAGTGACAGGGGCTACTCTGGAAACACCATATATTTT
size: NA
D: NA
V: TRBV10-2
J: TRBJ1-3

CDR3: CASSLTLTGVGETQYF
DNA: TGTGCCAGCAGCTTAACGCTGACAGGGGTTGGGGAGACCCAGTACTTC
size: NA
D: TRBD1
V: TRBV11-2
J: TRBJ2-5

CDR3: CASSVGQGTYGYTF
DNA: TGTGCCAGCAGCGTAGGACAGGGAACCTATGGCTACACCTTC
size: once
D: TRBD1
V: TRBV9
J: TRBJ1-2

CDR3: CASSLETRLTYEQYF
DNA: TGTGCCAGCAGCTTGGAGACCAGGTTGACCTACGAGCAGTACTTC
size: NA
D: NA
V: TRBV5-4
J: TRBJ2-7

CDR3: CASSIGTLETRDTQYF
DNA: TGTGCCAGCAGCATCGGGACCCTCGAAACCAGGGATACGCAGTATTTT
size: NA
D: NA
V: TRBV7-9
J: TRBJ2-3

CDR3: CASRGGRGFGETQYF
DNA: TGTGCCAGCAGAGGCGGTAGGGGGTTTGGAGAGACCCAGTACTTC
size: NA
D: NA
V: TRBV6-5
J: TRBJ2-5

CDR3: CASSLRENSPLHF
DNA: TGTGCCAGTAGTCTGAGGGAGAATTCACCCCTCCACTTT
size: NA
D: NA
V: TRBV19
J: TRBJ1-6

CDR3: CASSPGRGTPSGAGGELFF
DNA: TGTGCCAGCAGTCCGGGTAGAGGTACCCCTAGCGGGGCAGGCGGGGAGCTGTTTTTT
size: NA
D: TRBD2
V: TRBV6-6
J: TRBJ2-2

CDR3: CATKQRGGGDTGELFF
DNA: TGTGCCACCAAGCAAAGGGGCGGGGGCGACACCGGGGAGCTGTTTTTT
size: NA
D: NA
V: TRBV15
J: TRBJ2-2

CDR3: CASSSTGTGNTEAFF
DNA: TGCGCCAGCAGCAGTACCGGGACAGGAAACACTGAAGCTTTCTTT
size: NA
D: TRBD1
V: TRBV5-1
J: TRBJ1-1

CDR3: CASGLAQIVAGELFF
DNA: TGTGCTAGTGGTTTGGCACAGATTGTTGCCGGGGAGCTGTTTTTT
size: once
D: NA
V: TRBV12-5
J: TRBJ2-2

CDR3: CASSEPFEVEQFF
DNA: TGTGCCAGCAGCGAGCCGTTTGAGGTCGAGCAGTTCTTC
size: NA
D: NA
V: TRBV2
J: TRBJ2-1

CDR3: CASSQGGRSGYTF
DNA: TGTGCCAGCAGCCAAGGGGGCCGGAGTGGCTACACCTTC
size: NA
D: NA
V: TRBV14
J: TRBJ1-2

CDR3: CASSRETGMNTEAFF
DNA: TGCGCCAGCAGCCGAGAGACAGGGATGAACACTGAAGCTTTCTTT
size: once
D: TRBD1
V: TRBV4-3
J: TRBJ1-1

CDR3: CASSVGDSSYEQYF
DNA: TGTGCCAGCAGCGTAGGAGACAGCTCTTACGAGCAGTACTTC
size: NA
D: NA
V: TRBV9
J: TRBJ2-7

CDR3: CASSSGLTNEQFF
DNA: TGTGCCAGCAGCTCGGGACTAACCAATGAGCAGTTCTTC
size: NA
D: TRBD2
V: TRBV7-6
J: TRBJ2-1

CDR3: CASSQDGVGLYGYTF
DNA: TGTGCCAGCAGCCAAGATGGCGTGGGGCTATATGGCTACACCTTC
size: NA
D: NA
V: TRBV3-1/TRBV3-2
J: TRBJ1-2

CDR3: CASSEGDRGQPQHF
DNA: TGCGCCAGCAGTGAGGGGGACAGGGGTCAGCCCCAGCATTTT
size: NA
D: TRBD1
V: TRBV10-2
J: TRBJ1-5

CDR3: CASSLAGGNTEAFF
DNA: TGTGCCAGCAGCTTAGCCGGCGGGAACACTGAAGCTTTCTTT
size: NA
D: NA
V: TRBV7-9
J: TRBJ1-1

CDR3: CASRFDKVNTEAFF
DNA: TGTGCCAGCAGATTTGACAAAGTGAACACTGAAGCTTTCTTT
size: NA
D: NA
V: TRBV28
J: TRBJ1-1

CDR3: CASSPTGTSYNEQFF
DNA: TGTGCCAGCAGCCCGACGGGGACATCGTACAATGAGCAGTTCTTC
size: NA
D: NA
V: TRBV3-1/TRBV3-2
J: TRBJ2-1

CDR3: CASSLVLAGGYEQYF
DNA: TGTGCCAGCAGCTTAGTATTAGCGGGGGGCTACGAGCAGTACTTC
size: NA
D: TRBD2
V: TRBV11-2
J: TRBJ2-7

CDR3: CASSQEGPQQLIYEQYF
DNA: TGTGCCAGCAGCCAAGAGGGCCCCCAGCAACTTATCTACGAGCAGTACTTC
size: NA
D: NA
V: TRBV4-2
J: TRBJ2-7

CDR3: CASSQDLRGSNQPQHF
DNA: TGCGCCAGCAGCCAAGATCTCCGGGGTAGCAATCAGCCCCAGCATTTT
size: NA
D: NA
V: TRBV4-3
J: TRBJ1-5

CDR3: CASSPGQATNEKLFF
DNA: TGTGCCAGCAGTCCAGGACAGGCAACTAATGAAAAACTGTTTTTT
size: many
D: TRBD1
V: TRBV2
J: TRBJ1-4

CDR3: CASRGTGGPTDTQYF
DNA: TGTGCCAGCAGAGGGACAGGGGGCCCCACAGATACGCAGTATTTT
size: NA
D: TRBD1
V: TRBV2
J: TRBJ2-3

CDR3: CASSPRTGPTNEKLFF
DNA: TGTGCCAGCAGTCCGAGGACAGGGCCAACTAATGAAAAACTGTTTTTT
size: NA
D: TRBD1
V: TRBV28
J: TRBJ1-4

CDR3: CASRYILAGTYEQYF
DNA: TGTGCCAGCAGATATATTCTAGCGGGGACCTACGAGCAGTACTTC
size: NA
D: TRBD2
V: TRBV6-5
J: TRBJ2-7

CDR3: CASSPGTGGSGNTIYF
DNA: TGTGCCAGCAGTCCCGGGACAGGGGGTTCTGGAAACACCATATATTTT
size: NA
D: TRBD1
V: TRBV5-4
J: TRBJ1-3

CDR3: CASSPGQIYGYTF
DNA: TGTGCCAGCAGCCCCGGACAGATCTATGGCTACACCTTC
size: NA
D: NA
V: TRBV6-2/TRBV6-3
J: TRBJ1-2

CDR3: CASSLAQGPNYGYTF
DNA: TGTGCCAGCAGCTTAGCCCAGGGGCCCAACTATGGCTACACCTTC
size: NA
D: NA
V: TRBV7-2
J: TRBJ1-2

CDR3: CASRWGTEAFF
DNA: TGTGCCAGTCGGTGGGGCACTGAAGCTTTCTTT
size: NA
D: NA
V: TRBV7-6
J: TRBJ1-1

CDR3: CASSLAGLAGSRGETQYF
DNA: TGTGCCAGCAGCTTAGCGGGACTAGCGGGGAGCCGAGGGGAGACCCAGTACTTC
size: NA
D: TRBD2
V: TRBV7-8
J: TRBJ2-5

CDR3: CASSSYSTGAGYTF
DNA: TGTGCCAGCAGCTCTTACTCGACAGGGGCAGGCTACACCTTC
size: NA
D: TRBD1
V: TRBV11-2
J: TRBJ1-2